This T cell receptor (beta chain) was identified during a study of long-term antiretroviral therapy in people with HIV. CDR1 is KGHSH, CDR2 LQKENI, per germline. V lost 3 bases and J 4 bases, leaving 9 bases between the germline ends. The CDR3 totals 14 residues. Concerning this clone itself: The antigen is unknown.

Study results and caveats: Clones expanded before ART dominated the repertoire at all time points. Following ART, diversity rose but still fell short of transplant donor controls.

Version v3.0 of the immunoSEQ assay ran at survey level. The method was immunoSEQ multiplex PCR; TCRdb's version includes in-frame clones alone and lacks a portion of them. The top ten clones hold approximately 4.8% of a sample with more than 20,000 clones, around 80% of them seen once. The sequence was obtained from a man between 18 and 29 years old with HIV. The gene calls are TRBV18 and TRBJ1-4, with D hard to call. Sequenced material: unsorted PBMCs, taken 3 years after starting antiretroviral therapy. The CDR3 loop is CASSPGRSNEKLFF. The CDR3 coding sequence is TGTGCCAGCTCACCCGGACGGAGTAATGAAAAACTGTTTTTT.